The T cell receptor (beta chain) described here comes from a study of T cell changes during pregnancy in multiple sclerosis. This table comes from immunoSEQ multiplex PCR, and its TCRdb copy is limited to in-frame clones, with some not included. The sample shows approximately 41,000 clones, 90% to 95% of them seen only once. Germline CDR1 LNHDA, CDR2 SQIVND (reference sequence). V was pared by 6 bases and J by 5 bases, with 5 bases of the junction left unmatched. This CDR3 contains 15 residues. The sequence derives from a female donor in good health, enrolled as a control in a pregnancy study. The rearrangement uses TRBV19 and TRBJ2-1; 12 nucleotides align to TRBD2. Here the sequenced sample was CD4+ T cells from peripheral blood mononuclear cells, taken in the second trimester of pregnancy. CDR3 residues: CASRTGLAGNNEQFF. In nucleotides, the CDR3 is TGTGCCAGTAGGACCGGACTAGCGGGGAACAATGAGCAGTTCTTC.